This T cell receptor beta chain appears in the sequencing data of a study of blood T cell repertoires in COVID-19 (dated by TCRdb to between 2020 and 2021). Some background on the complete study: Collaborator samples came from the United States, Italy and Spain and covered acute and convalescent phases of COVID-19. Samples were obtained from the ongoing ImmuneRACE study (first 160 participants) and from roughly 1,300 subjects provided by 6 global collaborators. A freely available public database, intended as a resource for researchers studying the immune response to SARS-CoV-2, is where the repertoires were released. The prospective study material was composed of cDNA or gDNA derived from T cells, B-cell-depleted T cells, or PBMCs. Where available, HLA class I and class II types were obtained from metadata supplied by the sample provider rather than from assay-based typing. Nearly every sample came with metadata listing a de-identified subject ID, COVID-19 status, age in years and sex. The dataset comprised deeply sampled blood TCRbeta repertoires from subjects exposed to, actively infected with, or recovered from COVID-19.

Broad study findings and their caveats: Clinical and demographic metadata were provided uncurated, with the amount varying by source and participant.

Each collaborating institution followed its own protocols to collect whole blood in K2EDTA tubes. Collaborator samples were shipped for TCRbeta analysis as frozen whole blood, isolated PBMCs, or DNA extracted from either sample type. Reading from cysteine to phenylalanine, the CDR3 counts 17 amino acids. The kept DNA is CDR3 alone, 51 bases in frame from the first base. Turning to this clone: Its antigen is still unknown. The sample holds no much larger clone one base away, and base qualities are not on file.

TCRbeta CDR3 regions were amplified from genomic DNA by means of the immunoSEQ Assay, a bias-controlled multiplex PCR. In the paper's pipeline: The number of nucleated cells in each sample was estimated by amplification of reference gene primers within the assay. Sequence reads were collapsed and filtered to measure the absolute abundance of every unique TCRbeta CDR3 rearrangement. For each sample, productive Simpson clonality was calculated by taking the square root of Simpson's diversity index across productive rearrangements. The table comes from immuneACCESS by way of TCRdb, which keeps in-frame sequences with V and J called. Part of the clones is missing from these tables; in studies checked, under half for an unresolved V gene and the rest for unknown reasons. That table supplies the V and J calls and clone size; D and trimming were determined from the DNA. Within this sample are over 100,000 clones, with roughly 84% of them counted one time only. Together, the top ten hold approximately 0.77% of the sample.

The sequence was obtained from a woman aged 70-85 years with acute or convalescent COVID-19. What was sequenced was peripheral blood. This chain is built from TRBV1 and TRBJ2-2; the tabulated D call, TRBD2, remains unverified against the DNA. TRBV1 is a known pseudogene. The nucleotide sequence is TGCACCAGCAGCCAAGTTACAGCGGGAGGTGGTGACGGGGAGCTGTTTTTT. This translates into CTSSQVTAGGGDGELFF.